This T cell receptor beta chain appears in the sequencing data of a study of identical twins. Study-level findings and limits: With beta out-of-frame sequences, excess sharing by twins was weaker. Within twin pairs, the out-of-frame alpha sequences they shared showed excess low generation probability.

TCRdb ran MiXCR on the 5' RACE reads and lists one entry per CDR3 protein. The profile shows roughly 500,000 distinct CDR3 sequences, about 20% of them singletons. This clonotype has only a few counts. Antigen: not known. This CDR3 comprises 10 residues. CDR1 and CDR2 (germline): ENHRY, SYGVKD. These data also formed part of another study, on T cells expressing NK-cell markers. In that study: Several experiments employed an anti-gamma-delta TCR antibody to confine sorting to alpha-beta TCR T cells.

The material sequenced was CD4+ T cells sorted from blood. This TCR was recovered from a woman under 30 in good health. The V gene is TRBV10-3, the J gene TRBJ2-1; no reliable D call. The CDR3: CAHPTGEQFF. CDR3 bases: TGTGCTCATCCGACGGGTGAGCAGTTCTTC.